This T cell receptor (beta chain) was sequenced during a study of blood T cell repertoires in COVID-19 (dated by TCRdb to about 2020). With regard to the full study: Samples from collaborators originated in the United States, Italy and Spain and spanned both the acute and convalescent phases of COVID-19. The prospective study material was composed of cDNA or gDNA derived from T cells, B-cell-depleted T cells, or PBMCs. Deeply sampled blood TCRbeta repertoires from subjects exposed to, actively infected with, or recovered from COVID-19 were included in the dataset. A freely available public database, intended as a resource for researchers studying the immune response to SARS-CoV-2, is where the repertoires were released. The samples were drawn from two sources: the first 160 participants of the ongoing ImmuneRACE study, and 1,200 or so subjects contributed by 6 global collaborators. Sample metadata almost always included a de-identified subject ID, COVID-19 status, age in years and sex. Where available, HLA class I and class II types were taken from metadata supplied by the sample provider and were not determined by assay-based typing. General findings and caveats noted by the study authors: The amount of clinical and demographic metadata varied by source and participant and was provided uncurated.

The immunoSEQ Assay, a bias-controlled multiplex PCR, was used to amplify TCRbeta CDR3 regions from genomic DNA. As for the original processing: Nucleated cell counts per sample were estimated from amplification of reference gene primers within the assay. Sequence reads were collapsed and filtered to measure the absolute abundance of every unique TCRbeta CDR3 rearrangement. Productive Simpson clonality was computed per sample as the square root of Simpson's diversity index over productive rearrangements. Held by TCRdb, this immuneACCESS table contains in-frame sequences only and omits some clones. Under half of the omission traces to an unresolved V gene where checked; the cause of the rest is unknown. The DNA gave D and trimming, while V, J and clone size come from that table. This sample comprises about 44,000 clones, around 84% of them detected only once. The leading ten clones occupy 40% to 55% of the sample.

Whole blood was collected in K2EDTA tubes by collaborating institutions according to the institutions' own protocols. For TCRbeta analysis, collaborator samples were shipped as frozen whole blood, as isolated PBMCs, or as DNA extracted from either sample type. Reading from cysteine to phenylalanine, the CDR3 counts 15 amino acids. The read is trimmed to its CDR3 DNA, 45 bases read in frame from base 1. The V end loses 6 bases and the J end loses 5 bases, and a stretch of 17 bases separates them. CDR1 and CDR2 (KGHSH, LQKENI) derive from the germline V gene. On this clone: Its antigen is still unknown. Per-nucleotide qualities are absent, and no much larger clonotype sits a single base away.

The chain is assembled from TRBV18 and TRBJ1-5, with an unclear D gene assignment. Material for sequencing was peripheral blood. The clonotype comes from a human donor in a cohort sampled during active COVID-19. CDR3 reads: CASSLGPTGDQPQHF. The sequence in DNA is TGTGCCAGCTCCCTCGGTCCCACCGGGGATCAGCCCCAGCATTTT.